These T cell receptor beta chains were read from a single sample in a study of blood T cell repertoires in COVID-19. The protocol was immunoSEQ multiplex PCR, while the TCRdb copy is restricted to in-frame clones and leaves out a portion. The table records fewer than 250,000 clones, about 88% of them present only once. Sequenced input: peripheral blood. All receptors come from a man aged 35 to 55 with acute or convalescent COVID-19. The CDR3 runs from the conserved cysteine through the conserved F or W. Fields, in order: clone size, J gene, V gene, CDR3 length, D gene, CDR3 protein, CDR3 DNA. A D gene is named only where the DNA matches it firmly. Only part of the rows carry a size: once, few, many, or a class if the clone is expanded.

. TRBJ2-1 TRBV27 14 . CASSLLAGWNEQFF TGTGCCAGCAGTTTACTCGCCGGGTGGAATGAGCAGTTCTTC
. TRBJ1-2 TRBV9 14 . CASSVVGANYGYTF TGTGCCAGCAGCGTAGTGGGCGCCAACTATGGCTACACCTTC
. TRBJ2-3 TRBV5-4 18 TRBD2 CASSPRNKLAGSTDTQYF TGTGCCAGCAGCCCCAGGAACAAACTAGCGGGGAGCACAGATACGCAGTATTTT
. TRBJ2-1 TRBV24-1 14 . CATSDSASYDEQFF TGTGCCACCAGTGATTCGGCTAGTTACGATGAGCAGTTCTTC
. TRBJ2-1 TRBV7-9 15 TRBD1 CASSYDRGNYNEQFF TGTGCCAGCAGCTACGACAGGGGGAACTACAATGAGCAGTTCTTC
. TRBJ1-3 TRBV6-6 13 . CASSKGIGNTIYF TGTGCCAGCAGCAAGGGGATCGGAAACACCATATATTTT
. TRBJ2-7 TRBV5-1 16 TRBD1 CASSLDGQGSSYEQYF TGCGCCAGCAGCTTGGACGGACAGGGCAGCTCCTACGAGCAGTACTTC
few TRBJ1-1 TRBV7-6 16 . CASSPGAKKGDTEAFF TGTGCCAGCAGCCCCGGCGCAAAGAAGGGGGACACTGAAGCTTTCTTT
once TRBJ1-6 TRBV5-4 15 . CASSPTGIRNSPLHF TGTGCCAGCAGCCCCACAGGGATACGTAATTCACCCCTCCACTTT
. TRBJ1-1 TRBV11-3 14 TRBD1 CASSYRGPNTEAFF TGTGCCAGCAGCTACAGGGGCCCAAACACTGAAGCTTTCTTT
. TRBJ1-3 TRBV3-1/TRBV3-2 14 . CASSQDRIGNTIYF TGTGCCAGCAGCCAAGACAGAATTGGAAACACCATATATTTT
. TRBJ1-6 TRBV6-5 12 . CASGTGNSPLHF TGTGCCAGCGGAACAGGGAATTCACCCCTCCACTTT
. TRBJ1-4 TRBV7-8 15 TRBD1 CASSATGGGSEKLFF TGTGCCAGCAGCGCGACAGGGGGCGGAAGTGAAAAACTGTTTTTT
. TRBJ2-1 TRBV7-3 19 TRBD2 CASSQQPAGSGGALDEQFF TGTGCCAGCAGCCAACAACCTGCCGGTAGCGGGGGGGCCCTGGATGAGCAGTTCTTC
. TRBJ1-2 TRBV5-1 14 TRBD1 CASSTGQGNYGYTF TGCGCCAGCAGCACGGGACAGGGGAATTATGGCTACACCTTC
. TRBJ2-1 TRBV9 16 TRBD2 CASSVVPSGGTNEQFF TGTGCCAGCAGCGTAGTCCCTAGCGGGGGGACAAATGAGCAGTTCTTC
. TRBJ1-2 TRBV5-1 14 . CASGDGGANYGYTF TGCGCCAGCGGTGACGGGGGGGCTAACTATGGCTACACCTTC
. TRBJ2-2 TRBV5-1 15 . CASSIGLPNTGELFF TGCGCCAGCAGCATCGGACTGCCGAACACCGGGGAGCTGTTTTTT
. TRBJ2-3 TRBV30 14 TRBD2 CAHSGTSGGVTQYF TGTGCCCACTCCGGGACTAGCGGGGGCGTCACGCAGTATTTT
. TRBJ2-5 TRBV5-5 15 . CASSLGDRIKETQYF TGTGCCAGCAGCTTGGGCGACAGGATTAAAGAGACCCAGTACTTC
. TRBJ2-7 TRBV10-3 13 . CAGGGLSSYEQYF TGTGCCGGCGGGGGCCTCAGCTCCTACGAGCAGTACTTC
. TRBJ2-7 TRBV11-2 17 TRBD1 CASSTTGVGTGAYEQYF TGTGCCAGCAGCACAACGGGGGTCGGGACAGGGGCCTACGAGCAGTACTTC